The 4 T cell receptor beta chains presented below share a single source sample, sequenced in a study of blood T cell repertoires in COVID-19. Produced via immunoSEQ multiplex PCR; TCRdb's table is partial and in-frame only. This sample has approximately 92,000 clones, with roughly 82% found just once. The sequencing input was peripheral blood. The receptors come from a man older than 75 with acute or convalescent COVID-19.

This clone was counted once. The DNA of the CDR3 is TGTGCCAGCAGTCCCCGGGAGAGACATCAGCCCCAGCATTTT. Residues: CASSPRERHQPQHF. This chain links TRBV6-5 with TRBJ1-5, with D unresolved. This CDR3 contains 14 residues. Germline values: CDR1 MNHEY, CDR2 SVGAGI. V lost 5 bases, J lost 5 bases, and 13 bases lay in between.

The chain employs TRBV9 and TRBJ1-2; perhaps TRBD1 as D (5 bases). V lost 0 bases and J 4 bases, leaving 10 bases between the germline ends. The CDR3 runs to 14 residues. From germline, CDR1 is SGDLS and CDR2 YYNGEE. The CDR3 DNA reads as TGTGCCAGCAGCGTAGCTGGGGACTCCTATGGCTACACCTTC. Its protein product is CASSVAGDSYGYTF.

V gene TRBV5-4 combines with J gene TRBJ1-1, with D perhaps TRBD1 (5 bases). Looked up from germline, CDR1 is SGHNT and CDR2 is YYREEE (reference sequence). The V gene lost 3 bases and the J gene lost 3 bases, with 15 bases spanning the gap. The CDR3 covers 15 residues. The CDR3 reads CASSWGLGGDTEAFF. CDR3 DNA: TGTGCCAGCAGCTGGGGCCTTGGGGGGGACACTGAAGCTTTCTTT.

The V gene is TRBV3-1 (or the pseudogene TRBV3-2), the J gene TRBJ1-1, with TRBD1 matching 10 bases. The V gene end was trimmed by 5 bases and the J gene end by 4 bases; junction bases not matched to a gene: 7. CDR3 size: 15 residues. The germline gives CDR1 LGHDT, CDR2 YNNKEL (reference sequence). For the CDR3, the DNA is TGTGCCAGCAGCAAGAGACAGGGGGCGATCACTGAAGCTTTCTTT. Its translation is CASSKRQGAITEAFF.